This record concerns one T cell receptor beta chain sequence. Looked up from germline, CDR1 is ENHRY and CDR2 is SYGVKD. The CDR3 is 14 residues long. V lost 6 bases and J lost 6, with 17 bases in between. This sample was included in a study of control samples from healthy donors and cancer patients. Sequencing used immunoSEQ multiplex PCR; TCRdb keeps in-frame clones, though not all of them. The repertoire holds 95,000 to 150,000 clones, with approximately 88% as singletons. Source material: blood. The clonotype originates from a man aged 50 to 59 in good health. J is TRBJ1-1 and V is TRBV10-3; possibly TRBD1 for D (5 bases). The CDR3 region has the DNA TGTGCCATCAGGGAAGTTCAGGGAGCTCCTGAAGCTTTCTTT. Residues: CAIREVQGAPEAFF.